The 27 T cell receptor beta chains below all came from one sample that was sequenced in a study of Ad26.COV2.S vaccination and SARS-CoV-2 variants. The repertoire was sequenced with immunoSEQ multiplex PCR; TCRdb's copy has only in-frame clones and lacks some. Seen here are roughly 250,000 clones, roughly nine tenths observed once, and the top ten hold 2.5% to 3.5%. The treatment denotes: around 19 received Ad26.COV2.S at low or high dose, single or two shots; roughly 5 received placebo; per-sample allocation not given. Sampling occurred on day 63 after the first vaccine or placebo injection. The sequences come from peripheral blood, collected in a trial of Ad26.COV2.S vaccine versus placebo. The receptor set was obtained from a person aged 18-60 years who received the Ad26.COV2.S COVID-19 vaccine or a placebo.

The V and J genes are TRBV30 and TRBJ1-2; D possibly corresponds to TRBD1 (5 bases). The CDR3 has 13 amino acids. With 2 bases removed from V and 6 bases from J, the gap between germline ends came to 13 bases. Germline-derived CDR1 and CDR2 are GTSNPN and SVGIG (reference sequence). In DNA form, the CDR3 reads TGTGCCTGGAGTTTAAGGGGACCCAATGGCTACACCTTC. It yields the protein CAWSLRGPNGYTF.

The V gene is TRBV7-9, the J gene TRBJ1-4; 11 bases are a match to TRBD1. There are 16 residues in the CDR3. The germline V gene has CDR1 SEHNR and CDR2 FQNEAQ (reference sequence). V lost 5 bases to trimming and J lost 4 bases; unmatched junction nucleotides: 6. The CDR3 nucleotides are TGTGCCAGCAGCCGCGGGACAGGGGGAGATAATGAAAAACTGTTTTTT. This translates into CASSRGTGGDNEKLFF.

This rearrangement joins TRBV11-3 to TRBJ2-1; the match to TRBD2 covers 11 bases. The trim removed 1 base at V and 8 bases at J, leaving 10 bases unmatched. This CDR3 spans 17 amino acids. CDR1 is SGHNT and CDR2 is YENEEA in the germline V gene. CDR3 in amino acids: CASSLGVRLAGRDEQFF. The CDR3, as DNA: TGTGCCAGCAGCTTAGGTGTCCGACTAGCGGGAAGGGATGAGCAGTTCTTC.

This chain joins TRBV11-2 and TRBJ2-5, with 7 bases aligning to TRBD1. The trim removed 4 bases at V and 1 base at J, leaving 6 bases unmatched. The length of the CDR3 is 15 residues. Germline CDR1 is SGHAT and CDR2 is FQNNGV. The CDR3 loop reads CASSYTRQGQETQYF. The CDR3 DNA reads TGTGCCAGCAGCTACACCAGACAGGGCCAAGAGACCCAGTACTTC.

The chain has TRBV4-1 and TRBJ2-3; the match to TRBD1 covers 7 bases. This CDR3 spans 16 amino acids. Germline CDR1 and CDR2: MGHRA and YSYEKL. Trimming took 0 bases from V and 5 from J; bases not matched to a gene: 8. The CDR3 here is CASSQERTGALDTQYF. The CDR3 region has the DNA TGCGCCAGCAGCCAAGAACGTACAGGGGCGTTAGATACGCAGTATTTT.

The chain uses TRBV15 and TRBJ2-1; D call uncertain. Germline V gives CDR1 LNHNV, CDR2 YYDKDF (reference sequence). Trimming shortened V by 3 bases and J by 14 bases, and 20 bases separated the two germline ends. This CDR3 spans 14 amino acids. CDR3 in amino acids: CATSRSGPGFRKFF. CDR3 DNA: TGTGCCACCAGCAGGTCCGGACCGGGCTTTCGGAAGTTCTTC.

The chain joins TRBV7-2 to TRBJ1-5; the D is unclear. Between the trimmed V and J ends, which lost 3 bases and 4 bases, there was a span of 7 bases. CDR3 length: 13 amino acids. Germline V gene lookup returns CDR1 SGHTA and CDR2 FQGNSA. Here the CDR3 reads CASSFSQNQPQHF. The CDR3 DNA reads as TGTGCCAGCAGCTTCAGTCAGAATCAGCCCCAGCATTTT.

The chain recombines TRBV25-1 with TRBJ2-3; D is unclear. Germline lookup yields CDR1 MGHDK and CDR2 SYGVNS. Between the trimmed V and J ends, which lost 1 base and 1 base, there was a span of 6 bases. The CDR3 is made up of 14 amino acids. DNA of the CDR3: TGTGCCAGCAGTGAATTTGCGGGCACAGATACGCAGTATTTT. Protein product: CASSEFAGTDTQYF.

This clone was recorded only once. This sequence joins TRBV4-3 and TRBJ2-6; D gene uncertain. This CDR3 spans 19 amino acids. V dropped 0 bases and J dropped 0 bases, with 15 bases sitting between them. CDR1 LGHNA and CDR2 YSLEER come from the germline V gene. The CDR3 sequence: CASSQEAAKIYSGANVLTF. The CDR3 coding sequence is TGCGCCAGCAGCCAAGAGGCAGCAAAAATATACTCTGGGGCCAACGTCCTGACTTTC.

J is TRBJ2-3 and V is TRBV7-2; 7 nucleotides line up with TRBD1. Germline V lookup: CDR1 SGHTA, CDR2 FQGNSA. V trimming: 4 bases; J trimming: 5 bases; junction bases outside the gene matches: 6. The CDR3 length is 14 residues. CDR3 DNA sequence: TGTGCCAGCAGCTCCGGACAGGTTCGAGATACGCAGTATTTT. It specifies CASSSGQVRDTQYF.

V is TRBV28 and J is TRBJ2-1, with D perhaps matching TRBD1 (6 bases). Germline V lookup: CDR1 MDHEN, CDR2 SYDVKM. V was trimmed by 5 bases and J by 5 bases, leaving 13 bases between them. CDR3 length: 14 amino acids. CDR3: CASSKWGHNNEQFF. As DNA, the CDR3 is TGTGCCAGCAGTAAATGGGGGCACAACAATGAGCAGTTCTTC.

The chain uses TRBV9 and TRBJ2-1; no definite D call. The CDR3 runs to 13 residues. V was shortened by 3 bases and J by 6 bases, with 10 bases between the two germline ends. Germline-derived CDR1 and CDR2 are SGDLS and YYNGEE. DNA of the CDR3: TGTGCCAGCAGCGCGTGGGCAGCCAATGAGCAGTTCTTC. Its protein product is CASSAWAANEQFF.

V gene TRBV7-3 combines with J gene TRBJ2-3; maybe TRBD2 (8 bases). Per germline, CDR1 SGHTA and CDR2 FQGTGA. This CDR3 region has 16 residues. Trimming left V 5 bases short and J 3 bases short, with 18 bases between. CDR3: CASSRKGASGTDTQYF. The CDR3 DNA reads as TGTGCCAGCAGCCGAAAGGGGGCTAGCGGGACAGATACGCAGTATTTT.

The rearrangement joins TRBV9 to TRBJ2-2; the D gene could be TRBD1 or TRBD2 (5 bases each). The CDR3 has 15 amino acids. Germline CDR1 and CDR2: SGDLS and YYNGEE. Trimming took off 3 bases at V and 5 bases at J, with 14 bases between the two ends. In DNA form, the CDR3 reads TGTGCCAGCAGCGGCCGGGACCTTAGTACCGGGGAGCTGTTTTTT. This translates into CASSGRDLSTGELFF.

The chain links TRBV7-3 to TRBJ2-3; possible D gene TRBD1, 5 bases. V lost 4 bases and J 1 base, leaving 9 bases between the germline ends. Germline V lookup: CDR1 SGHTA, CDR2 FQGTGA. CDR3 length: 14 amino acids. Here the CDR3 reads CASSSGLGTDTQYF. The CDR3 DNA reads TGTGCCAGCAGCTCAGGGTTGGGCACAGATACGCAGTATTTT.

The V and J genes are TRBV4-3 and TRBJ1-4, with D possibly being TRBD1 (6 bases). The CDR3 sequence is 16 residues long. With 0 bases removed from V and 3 bases from J, the gap between germline ends came to 11 bases. Germline CDR1 is LGHNA and CDR2 is YSLEER. As DNA, the CDR3 is TGCGCCAGCAGCCAAGAGGGGGGGCTACCTAATGAAAAACTGTTTTTT. Translating gives CASSQEGGLPNEKLFF.

The chain combines TRBV7-2 with TRBJ1-2; 8 bases map to TRBD1. In germline, CDR1 is SGHTA, CDR2 FQGNSA. The CDR3 loop spans 17 amino acids. The ends lost 4 bases at V and 8 bases at J; junction bases unmatched: 18. The CDR3 nucleotides are TGTGCCAGCAGCTCACCTCCGGGACAGGCTATCGGGGGGGGCTACACCTTC. Encoded protein: CASSSPPGQAIGGGYTF.

This chain uses TRBV6-2 or TRBV6-3 with TRBJ2-1; 9 nucleotides agree with TRBD1. The CDR3 runs to 14 residues. Germline CDR1 reads MNHEY; CDR2 reads SVGEGT. Trimming removed 0 bases from V and 9 bases from J; junction bases left unmatched: 3. The DNA for the CDR3 is TGTGCCAGCAGTTACTCCGGGACAGGGATTGAGCAGTTCTTC. Protein product: CASSYSGTGIEQFF.

V is TRBV7-2 and J is TRBJ2-2; D is undetermined. Per germline, CDR1 SGHTA and CDR2 FQGNSA. V was cut by 5 bases and J by 4 bases, with 11 bases left in between. This CDR3 has 14 amino acids. Written as DNA, the CDR3 is TGTGCCAGCAGCCCCTATAGGACCACCGGGGAGCTGTTTTTT. Encoded protein: CASSPYRTTGELFF. The whole variable domain, remainder taken from reference TRBV7-2 and TRBJ2-2, is GAGVSQSPSNKVTEKGKDVELRCDPISGHTALYWYRQSLGQGLEFLIYFQGNSAPDKSGLPSDRFSAERTGGSVSTLTIQRTQQEDSAVYLCASSPYRTTGELFFGEGSRLTVL.

The V and J genes are TRBV12-3 or TRBV12-4 and TRBJ2-5; D is undetermined. This CDR3 is 12 amino acids long. V lost 7 bases to trimming and J lost 5 bases, with 11 bases between them. CDR3 loop: CASTQTVETQYF. The CDR3 DNA follows: TGTGCCAGCACCCAAACGGTGGAGACCCAGTACTTC.

V usage is TRBV6-5 and J usage is TRBJ1-1; D remains ambiguous. The V gene lost 8 bases and the J gene lost 3 bases, with 10 bases spanning the gap. The CDR3 runs to 12 residues. CDR1 is MNHEY and CDR2 is SVGAGI in the germline V gene. The CDR3 reads CASGNAHTEAFF. CDR3 DNA: TGTGCCAGCGGGAACGCGCACACTGAAGCTTTCTTT.

V gene TRBV11-2 combines with J gene TRBJ1-1; D may be TRBD1 (5 bases). The CDR3 runs to 19 residues. Per the germline V gene, CDR1 is SGHAT and CDR2 is FQNNGV. Trimming removed 1 base at V and 2 bases at J, with 23 bases between. CDR3 protein: CASSLGARRGGKLNTEAFF. CDR3 sequence (DNA): TGTGCCAGCAGCTTAGGGGCCCGGAGGGGCGGGAAACTTAACACTGAAGCTTTCTTT.

V is TRBV4-3 and J is TRBJ2-7; D is uncertain. In germline, CDR1 is LGHNA, CDR2 YSLEER. The CDR3 is made up of 15 amino acids. The V end was cut by 0 bases, the J end by 4 bases, with 13 bases between. CDR3 DNA: TGCGCCAGCAGCCAAGATTTTAACTCCGATTACGAGCAGTACGTC. Its protein product is CASSQDFNSDYEQYV.

V is TRBV19 and J is TRBJ1-2; a weak D match, TRBD1 (6 bases). V was pared by 5 bases and J by 5 bases, with 18 bases between. Germline CDR1 is LNHDA and CDR2 is SQIVND (reference sequence). The CDR3 covers 15 residues. CDR3: CASSVTGILDYGYTF. The DNA of the CDR3 is TGTGCCAGTAGTGTAACAGGGATTTTGGATTATGGCTACACCTTC.

V usage is TRBV5-1 and J usage is TRBJ2-5, with TRBD1 as a possible D gene (6 bases). Per germline, CDR1 SGHRS and CDR2 YFSETQ. V lost 4 bases and J lost 3, with 10 bases in between. CDR3 length: 13 amino acids. The CDR3 nucleotides are TGCGCCAGCAGCCGGGACACCGAAGAGACCCAGTACTTC. This translates into CASSRDTEETQYF.

This clone was seen only once. This chain uses TRBV6-5 with TRBJ2-2; D uncertain. This CDR3 spans 14 amino acids. The V end was cut by 0 bases, the J end by 7 bases, with 9 bases between. In germline, CDR1 is MNHEY, CDR2 SVGAGI. The CDR3 protein is CASSYSEWGGELFF. In DNA, the CDR3 is TGTGCCAGCAGTTACTCCGAGTGGGGCGGGGAGCTGTTTTTT.

This chain links TRBV7-2 with TRBJ2-7; tentative D call: TRBD2 (6 bases). The CDR3 sequence is 15 residues long. With 1 base removed from V and 1 base from J, the gap between germline ends came to 11 bases. The germline gives CDR1 SGHTA, CDR2 FQGNSA. DNA for the CDR3: TGTGCCAGCAGCTTAGGTAGCGGCCATTCCTACGAGCAGTACGTC. Protein sequence: CASSLGSGHSYEQYV.